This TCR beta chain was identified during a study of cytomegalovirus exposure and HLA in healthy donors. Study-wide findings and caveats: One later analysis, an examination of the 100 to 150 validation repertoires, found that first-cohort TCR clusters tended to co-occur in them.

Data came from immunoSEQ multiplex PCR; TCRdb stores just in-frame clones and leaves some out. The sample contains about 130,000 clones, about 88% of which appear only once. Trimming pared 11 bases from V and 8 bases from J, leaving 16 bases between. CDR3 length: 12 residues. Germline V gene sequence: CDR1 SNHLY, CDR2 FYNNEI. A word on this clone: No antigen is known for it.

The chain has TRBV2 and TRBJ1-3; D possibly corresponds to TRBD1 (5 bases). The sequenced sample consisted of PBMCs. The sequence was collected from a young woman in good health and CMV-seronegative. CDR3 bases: TGTGCCGGAAACCAGGGCCGGCACACCATATATTTT. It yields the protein CAGNQGRHTIYF.